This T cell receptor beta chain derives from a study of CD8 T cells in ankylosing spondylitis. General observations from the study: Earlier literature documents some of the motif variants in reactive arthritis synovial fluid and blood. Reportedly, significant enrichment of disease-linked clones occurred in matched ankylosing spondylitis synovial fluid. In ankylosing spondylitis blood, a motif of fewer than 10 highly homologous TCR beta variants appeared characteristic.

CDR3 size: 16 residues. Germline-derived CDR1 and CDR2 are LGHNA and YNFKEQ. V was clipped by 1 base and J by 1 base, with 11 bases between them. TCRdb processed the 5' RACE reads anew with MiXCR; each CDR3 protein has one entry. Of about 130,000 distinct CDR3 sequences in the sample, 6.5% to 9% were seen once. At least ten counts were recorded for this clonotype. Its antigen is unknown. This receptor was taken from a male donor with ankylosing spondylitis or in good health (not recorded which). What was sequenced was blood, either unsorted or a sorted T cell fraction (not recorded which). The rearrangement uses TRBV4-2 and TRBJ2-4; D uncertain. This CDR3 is CASSQGPSAAKNIQYF. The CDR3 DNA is TGTGCCAGCAGCCAAGGACCTTCCGCTGCCAAAAACATTCAGTACTTC.